This TCR beta chain was identified during a study of cytomegalovirus exposure and HLA in healthy donors. For the study at large: A previous analysis identified approximately 120 million unique TCR beta sequences derived from about 180 million T cells.

In this sample, this clone turned up a few times. V was shortened by 2 bases and J by 3 bases, with 2 bases between the two germline ends. This CDR3 contains 11 residues. CDR1 and CDR2 from the germline V gene are MNHNS and SASEGT. The PCR was carried out with 60 Vbeta primers and 13 Jbeta primers. Using immunoSEQ multiplex PCR, the repertoire was profiled, and TCRdb retains in-frame clones only, with some absent. In the table there are around 150,000 clones, about 9.1% of which are singletons. Sequencing was carried out using PBMCs. The chain employs TRBV6-1 and TRBJ2-7; D remains unclear. The source of this sequence is a woman aged 40 to 49 in good health and CMV-seropositive. CDR3 protein: CASSEYYEQYF. The DNA of the CDR3 is TGTGCCAGCAGTGAATACTACGAGCAGTACTTC.